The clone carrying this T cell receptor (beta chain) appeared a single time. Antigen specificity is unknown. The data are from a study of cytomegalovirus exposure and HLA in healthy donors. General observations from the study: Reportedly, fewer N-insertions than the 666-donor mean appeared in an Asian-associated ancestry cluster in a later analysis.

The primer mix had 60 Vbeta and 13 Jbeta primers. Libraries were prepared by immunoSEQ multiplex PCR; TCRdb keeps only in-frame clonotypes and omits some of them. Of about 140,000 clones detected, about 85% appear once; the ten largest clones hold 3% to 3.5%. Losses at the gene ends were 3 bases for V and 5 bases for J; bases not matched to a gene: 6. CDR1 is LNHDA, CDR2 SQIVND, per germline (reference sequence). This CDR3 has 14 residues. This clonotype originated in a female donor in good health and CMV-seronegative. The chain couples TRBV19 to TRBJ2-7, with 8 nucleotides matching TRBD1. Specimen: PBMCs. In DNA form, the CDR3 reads TGTGCCAGTAGTATCTGGACAGGGCGCAACGAGCAGTACTTC. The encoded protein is CASSIWTGRNEQYF.